The T cell receptor beta chain described here comes from a study of OX40 agonist ivuxolimab in advanced cancers. For the study at large: While on treatment, patients had intravenous ivuxolimab at 0.01 to 10 mg/kg every 2 weeks.

General study points: With doses of 0.1 to 3.0 mg/kg, CD4+ and CD8+ blood T cells had undergone clonal expansion by week 6.

Assay: immunoSEQ multiplex PCR; the TCRdb copy retains only in-frame clones and omits some. The profile shows more than 30,000 clones, 70% to 85% of them singletons. In its sample, this clone was seen a few times. No antigen is known for it. The CDR3 sequence is 14 residues long. Germline CDR1 is MNHEY and CDR2 is SVGAGI. V dropped 3 bases and J dropped 4 bases, with 12 bases sitting between them. This TCR derives from an adult with an advanced solid tumor such as melanoma, head and neck, liver or kidney cancer. This material consisted of CD4+ or CD8+ T cells sorted from blood, taken in a trial of the OX40 agonist ivuxolimab. The chain recombines TRBV6-5 with TRBJ1-1; D gene ambiguous. CDR3: CASSYGPGPTEAFF. As DNA, the CDR3 is TGTGCCAGCAGTTATGGTCCGGGTCCCACTGAAGCTTTCTTT.